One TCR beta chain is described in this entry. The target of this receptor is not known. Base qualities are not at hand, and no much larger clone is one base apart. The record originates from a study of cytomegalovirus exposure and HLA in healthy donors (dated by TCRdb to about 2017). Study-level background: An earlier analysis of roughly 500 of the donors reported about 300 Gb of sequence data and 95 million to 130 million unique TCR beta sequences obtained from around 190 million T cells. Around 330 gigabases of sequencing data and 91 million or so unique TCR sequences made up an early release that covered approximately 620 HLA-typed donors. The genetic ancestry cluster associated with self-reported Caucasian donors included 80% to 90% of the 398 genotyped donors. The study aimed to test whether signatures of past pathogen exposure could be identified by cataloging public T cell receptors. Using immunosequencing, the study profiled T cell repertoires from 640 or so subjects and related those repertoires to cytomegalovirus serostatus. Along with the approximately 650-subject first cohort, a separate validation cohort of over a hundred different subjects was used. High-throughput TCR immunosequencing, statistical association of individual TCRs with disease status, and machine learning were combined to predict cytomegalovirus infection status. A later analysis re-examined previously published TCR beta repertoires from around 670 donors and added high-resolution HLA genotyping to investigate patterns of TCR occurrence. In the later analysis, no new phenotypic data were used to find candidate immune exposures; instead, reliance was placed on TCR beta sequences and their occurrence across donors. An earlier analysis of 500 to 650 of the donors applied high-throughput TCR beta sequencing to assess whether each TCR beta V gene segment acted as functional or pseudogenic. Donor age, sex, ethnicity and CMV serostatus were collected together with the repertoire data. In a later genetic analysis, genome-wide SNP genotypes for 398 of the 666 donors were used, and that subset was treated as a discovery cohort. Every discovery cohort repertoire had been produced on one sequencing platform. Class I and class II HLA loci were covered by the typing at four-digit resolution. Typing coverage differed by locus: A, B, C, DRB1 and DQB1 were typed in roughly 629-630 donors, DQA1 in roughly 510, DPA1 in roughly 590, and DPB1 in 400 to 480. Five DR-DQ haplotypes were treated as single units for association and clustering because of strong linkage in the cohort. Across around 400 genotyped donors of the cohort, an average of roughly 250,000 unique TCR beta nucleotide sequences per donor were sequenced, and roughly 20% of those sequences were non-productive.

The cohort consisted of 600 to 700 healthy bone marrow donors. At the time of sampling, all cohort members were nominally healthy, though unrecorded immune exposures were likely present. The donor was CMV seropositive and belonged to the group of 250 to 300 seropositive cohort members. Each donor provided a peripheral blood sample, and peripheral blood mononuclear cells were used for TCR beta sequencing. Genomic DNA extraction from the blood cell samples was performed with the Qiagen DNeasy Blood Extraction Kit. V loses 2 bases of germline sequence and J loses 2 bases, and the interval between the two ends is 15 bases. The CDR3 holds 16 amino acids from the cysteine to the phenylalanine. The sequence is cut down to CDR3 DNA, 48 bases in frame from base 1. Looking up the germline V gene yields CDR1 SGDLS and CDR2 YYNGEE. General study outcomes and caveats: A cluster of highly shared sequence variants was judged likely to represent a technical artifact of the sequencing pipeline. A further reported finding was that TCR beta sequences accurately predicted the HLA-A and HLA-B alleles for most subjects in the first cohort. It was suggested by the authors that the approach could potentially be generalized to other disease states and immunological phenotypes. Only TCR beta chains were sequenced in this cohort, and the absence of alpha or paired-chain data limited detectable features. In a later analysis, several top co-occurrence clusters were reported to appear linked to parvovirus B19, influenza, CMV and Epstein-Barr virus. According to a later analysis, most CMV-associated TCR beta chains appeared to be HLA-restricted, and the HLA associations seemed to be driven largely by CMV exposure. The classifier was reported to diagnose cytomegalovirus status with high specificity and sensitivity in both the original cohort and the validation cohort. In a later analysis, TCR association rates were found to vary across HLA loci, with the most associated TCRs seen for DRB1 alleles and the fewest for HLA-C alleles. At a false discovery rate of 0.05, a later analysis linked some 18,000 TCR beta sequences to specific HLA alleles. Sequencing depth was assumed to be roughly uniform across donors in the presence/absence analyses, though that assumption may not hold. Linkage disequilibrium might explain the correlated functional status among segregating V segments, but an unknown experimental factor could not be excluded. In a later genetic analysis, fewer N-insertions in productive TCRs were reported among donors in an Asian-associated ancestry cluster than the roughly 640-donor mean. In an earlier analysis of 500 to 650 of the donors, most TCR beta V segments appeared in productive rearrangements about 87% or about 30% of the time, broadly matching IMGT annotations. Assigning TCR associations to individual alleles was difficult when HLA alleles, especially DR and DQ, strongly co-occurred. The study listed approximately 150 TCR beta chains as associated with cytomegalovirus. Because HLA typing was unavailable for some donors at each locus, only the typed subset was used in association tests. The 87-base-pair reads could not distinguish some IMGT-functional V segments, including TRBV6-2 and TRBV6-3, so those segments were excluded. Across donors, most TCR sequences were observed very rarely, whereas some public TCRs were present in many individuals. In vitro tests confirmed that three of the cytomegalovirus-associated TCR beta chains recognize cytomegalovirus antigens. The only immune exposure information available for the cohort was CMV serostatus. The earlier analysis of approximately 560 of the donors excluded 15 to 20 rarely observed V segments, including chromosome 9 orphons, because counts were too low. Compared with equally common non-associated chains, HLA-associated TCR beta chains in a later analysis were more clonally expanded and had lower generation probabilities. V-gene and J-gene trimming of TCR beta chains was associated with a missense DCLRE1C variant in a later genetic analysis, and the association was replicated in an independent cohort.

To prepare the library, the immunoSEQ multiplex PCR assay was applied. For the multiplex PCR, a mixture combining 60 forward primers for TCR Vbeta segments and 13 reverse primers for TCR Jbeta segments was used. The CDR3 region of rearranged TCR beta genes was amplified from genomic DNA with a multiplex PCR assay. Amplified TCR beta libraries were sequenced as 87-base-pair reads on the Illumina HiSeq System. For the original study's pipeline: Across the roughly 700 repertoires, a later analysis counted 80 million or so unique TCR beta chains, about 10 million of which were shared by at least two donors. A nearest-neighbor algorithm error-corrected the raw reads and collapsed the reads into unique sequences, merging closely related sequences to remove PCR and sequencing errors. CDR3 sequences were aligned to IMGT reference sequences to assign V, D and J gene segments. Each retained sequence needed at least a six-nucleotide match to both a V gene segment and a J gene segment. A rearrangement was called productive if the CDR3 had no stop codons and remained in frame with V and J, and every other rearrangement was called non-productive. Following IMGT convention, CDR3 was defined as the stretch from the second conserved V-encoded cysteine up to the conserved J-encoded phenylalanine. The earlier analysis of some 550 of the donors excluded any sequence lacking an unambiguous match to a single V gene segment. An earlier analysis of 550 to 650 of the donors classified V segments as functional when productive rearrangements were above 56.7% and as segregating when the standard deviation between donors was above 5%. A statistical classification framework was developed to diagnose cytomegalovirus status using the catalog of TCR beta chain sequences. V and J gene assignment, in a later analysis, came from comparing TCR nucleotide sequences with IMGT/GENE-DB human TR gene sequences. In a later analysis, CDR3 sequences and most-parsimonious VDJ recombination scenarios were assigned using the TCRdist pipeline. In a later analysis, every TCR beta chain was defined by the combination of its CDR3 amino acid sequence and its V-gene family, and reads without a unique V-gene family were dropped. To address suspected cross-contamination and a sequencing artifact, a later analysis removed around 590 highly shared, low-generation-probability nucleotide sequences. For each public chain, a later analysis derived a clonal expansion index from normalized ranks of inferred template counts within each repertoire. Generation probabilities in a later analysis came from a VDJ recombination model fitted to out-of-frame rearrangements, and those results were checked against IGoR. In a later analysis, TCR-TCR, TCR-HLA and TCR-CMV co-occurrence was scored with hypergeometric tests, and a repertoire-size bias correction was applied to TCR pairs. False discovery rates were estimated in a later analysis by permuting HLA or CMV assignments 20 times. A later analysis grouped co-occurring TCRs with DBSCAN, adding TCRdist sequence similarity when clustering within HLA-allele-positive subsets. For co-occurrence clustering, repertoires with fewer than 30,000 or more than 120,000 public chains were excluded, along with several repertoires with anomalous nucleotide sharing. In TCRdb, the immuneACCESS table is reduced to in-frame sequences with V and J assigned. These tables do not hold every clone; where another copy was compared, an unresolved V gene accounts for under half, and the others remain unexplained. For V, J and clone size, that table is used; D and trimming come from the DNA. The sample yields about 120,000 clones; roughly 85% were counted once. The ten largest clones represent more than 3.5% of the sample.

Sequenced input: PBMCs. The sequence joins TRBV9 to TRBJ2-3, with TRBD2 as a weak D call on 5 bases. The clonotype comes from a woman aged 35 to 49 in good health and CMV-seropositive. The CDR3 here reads CASSVYGEIDTDTQYF. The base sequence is TGTGCCAGCAGCGTTTACGGGGAAATAGACACAGATACGCAGTATTTT.